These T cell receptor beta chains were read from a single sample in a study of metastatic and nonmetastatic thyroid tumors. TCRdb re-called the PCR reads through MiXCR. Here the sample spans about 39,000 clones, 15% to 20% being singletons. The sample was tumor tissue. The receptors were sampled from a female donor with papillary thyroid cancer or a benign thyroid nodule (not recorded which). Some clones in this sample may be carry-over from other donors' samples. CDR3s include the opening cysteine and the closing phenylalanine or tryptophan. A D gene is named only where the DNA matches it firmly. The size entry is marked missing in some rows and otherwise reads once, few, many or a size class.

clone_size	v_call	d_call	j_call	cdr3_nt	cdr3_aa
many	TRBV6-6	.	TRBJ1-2	TGTGCCAGCAGTTACTCCCTTGCCGGGTATAGGGATGGCTACACCTTC	CASSYSLAGYRDGYTF
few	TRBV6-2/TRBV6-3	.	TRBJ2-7	TGTGCCAGCAGTTCCGAGGTGTACTACGAGCAGTACTTC	CASSSEVYYEQYF
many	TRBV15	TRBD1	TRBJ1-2	TGTGCCACCAGCCGGGGGGGACAGATTAGCGCGTATGGCTACACCTTC	CATSRGGQISAYGYTF
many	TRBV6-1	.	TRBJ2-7	TGTGCCAGCAGTGTGGGAAACGAGCAGTACTTC	CASSVGNEQYF
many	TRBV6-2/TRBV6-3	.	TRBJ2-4	TGTGCCAGCAGTTTTAGGGGAACCAAAAACATTCAGTACTTC	CASSFRGTKNIQYF
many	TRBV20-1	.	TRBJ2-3	TGCAGTGCTCCGAGTTGGGCGGAGGGCACAGATACGCAGTATTTT	CSAPSWAEGTDTQYF
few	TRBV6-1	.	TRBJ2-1	TGTGCCAGCAGGCTACCGGGAAGATCCTACAATGAGCAGTTCTTC	CASRLPGRSYNEQFF
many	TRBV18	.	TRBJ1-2	TGTGCCAGCTCACCCGATCAAGACTATGGCTACACCTTC	CASSPDQDYGYTF
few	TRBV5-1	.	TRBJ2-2	TGCGCCAGCAGCTTGAAAGCGAACACCGGGGAGCTGTTTTTT	CASSLKANTGELFF
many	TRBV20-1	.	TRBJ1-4	TGCAGTGCTCCTAAGACCTCGACTAATGAAAAACTGTTTTTT	CSAPKTSTNEKLFF
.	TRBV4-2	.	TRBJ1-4	TGTGCCAGCAGCCAGACCACGACGTCACAACTGTTTTTT	CASSQTTTSQLFF
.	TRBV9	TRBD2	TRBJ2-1	TGTGCCAGCAGCGTGCTAGCGGGGAGAGCCGGGGCCTACAATGAGCAGTTCTTC	CASSVLAGRAGAYNEQFF
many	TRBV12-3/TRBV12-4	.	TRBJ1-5	TGTGCCAGCAGTCCTGGGGACAATAGCAATCAGCCCCAGCATTTT	CASSPGDNSNQPQHF
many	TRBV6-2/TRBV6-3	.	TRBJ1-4	TGTGCCAGCAGTTACCGCTATGAAAAACTGTTTTTT	CASSYRYEKLFF
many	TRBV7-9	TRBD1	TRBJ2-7	TGTGCCAGCAGCTCAGGGGGCAGGGCCGCCTACGAGCAGTACTTC	CASSSGGRAAYEQYF
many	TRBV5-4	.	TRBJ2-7	TGTGCCAGCAGCTCTGGGACACAGGACGAGCAGTACTTC	CASSSGTQDEQYF
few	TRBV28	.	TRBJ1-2	TGTGCCACCCAGGTGACAGAATTCTATGGCTACACCTTC	CATQVTEFYGYTF
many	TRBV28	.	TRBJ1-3	TGTGCCAGCAGTTTCCGCTCTGGAAACACCATATATTTT	CASSFRSGNTIYF
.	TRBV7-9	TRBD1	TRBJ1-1	TGTGCCAGCAGCTTAGGACAGGGGGATGATTCTGAAGCTTTCTTT	CASSLGQGDDSEAFF
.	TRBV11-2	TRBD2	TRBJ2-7	TGTGCCAGCAGCTCCGGTACTAGCGGGAGACCCCTCTGTAAGCAGTACTTC	CASSSGTSGRPLCKQYF
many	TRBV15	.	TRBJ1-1	TGTGCCACCAGCAGAGATCGTCCAGGCGCGAACACTGAAGCTTTCTTT	CATSRDRPGANTEAFF
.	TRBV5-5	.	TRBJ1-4	TGTGCCAGCAGCTTGGAGTCCGGGAATGAAAAGCTGTTTTTT	CASSLESGNEKLFF
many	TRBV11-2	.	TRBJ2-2	TGTGCCAGCATAACTTCGTCTCGGGGAAGGTCGGCCGGGGAGCTGTTTTTT	CASITSSRGRSAGELFF
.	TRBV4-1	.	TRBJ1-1	TGCGCCAGCAGCCACCCGGGACGGGATGAAGCTTTCTTT	CASSHPGRDEAFF
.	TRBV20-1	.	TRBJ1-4	TGCAGTGCTAGCGTCGACGCTAGTGAAAAACTGTTTTTT	CSASVDASEKLFF
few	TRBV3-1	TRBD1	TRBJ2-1	TGTGCCAGCAGGTCGGGACAGCCTCCTTGGGAGCAGTTCTTC	CASRSGQPPWEQFF
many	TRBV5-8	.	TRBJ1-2	TGTGCCAGCAGCTTGGGGGGTCAGGACGGCTACACCTTC	CASSLGGQDGYTF
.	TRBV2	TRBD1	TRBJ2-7	TGTGCCATCCACCGGGACAGTCAATACGAGCAGTACTTC	CAIHRDSQYEQYF
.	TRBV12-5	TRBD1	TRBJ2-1	TGTGCTAGTGTTCATGGCCGGGACAGGGATTATGATGAGCAGTTCTTC	CASVHGRDRDYDEQFF
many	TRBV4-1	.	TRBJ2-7	TGCGCCAGCAGCCAAGCTGGCAACTCCTACGAGCAGTACTTC	CASSQAGNSYEQYF
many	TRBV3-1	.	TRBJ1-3	TGTGCCAGCACCTCGACAGGACCCTCTGGAAACACCATATATTTT	CASTSTGPSGNTIYF
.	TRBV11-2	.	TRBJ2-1	TGTGCCAGCAGCTTAGGGGTCTTAAGGTCAGACTCCTACAATGAGCAGTTCTTC	CASSLGVLRSDSYNEQFF
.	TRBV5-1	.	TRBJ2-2	TGCGCCAGCAGCTTGTCACTAGATGGCAACGGGGAGCTGGTTTTT	CASSLSLDGNGELVF
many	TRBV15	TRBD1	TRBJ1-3	TGTGCCACCAGCCTTGACAGGGACCCTGGAAACACCATATATTTT	CATSLDRDPGNTIYF
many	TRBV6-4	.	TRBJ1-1	TGTGCCAGCAGTGACGGCCCTCCGTCGACAGGAATCATAGGGGACACTGAAGCTTTCTTT	CASSDGPPSTGIIGDTEAFF
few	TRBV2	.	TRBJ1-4	TGTGCCAGCAGACAACAGGCCACAACTAATGAAAAACTGTTTTTT	CASRQQATTNEKLFF
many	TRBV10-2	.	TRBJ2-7	TGCGCCAGCCTGAATGTTGGCAGGACCTACGAGCAGTACTTC	CASLNVGRTYEQYF
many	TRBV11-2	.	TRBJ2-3	TGTGCCAGCAAGCTAGTGGTCGCTAGCACAGATACGCAGTATTTT	CASKLVVASTDTQYF
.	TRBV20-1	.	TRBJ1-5	TGCAGTGCTAGACAGGTGGTGGGGCAGCCCCGGCATTTT	CSARQVVGQPRHF
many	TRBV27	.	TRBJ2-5	TGTGCCAGCAGATCGGCTACAGGGAAAGGGTTGATTGGTGTGACCCAGTACTTC	CASRSATGKGLIGVTQYF
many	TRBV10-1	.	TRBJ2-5	TGCGCCAGCAGTGAGGTCAAGGGAGAGACCCAGTACTTC	CASSEVKGETQYF
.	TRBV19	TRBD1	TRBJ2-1	TGTGCCAGTAGTGAGACAGGGGTACACAATGAGCAGTTCTTC	CASSETGVHNEQFF
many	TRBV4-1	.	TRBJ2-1	TGCGCCAGCAGCCTACAGGGTTGGAATGAGCAGTTCTTC	CASSLQGWNEQFF
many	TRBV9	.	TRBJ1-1	TGTGCCAGCAGCGGATCAAACACTGAAGCTTTCTTT	CASSGSNTEAFF
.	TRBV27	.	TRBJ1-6	TGTGCCAGCAGTTTAGCAGGGTGGAATTCACCCCTCCACTTT	CASSLAGWNSPLHF
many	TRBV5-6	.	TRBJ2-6	TGTGCCAGCAGCTTTTCGAGGCCCCCCGGGGCCAACGTCCTGACTTTC	CASSFSRPPGANVLTF
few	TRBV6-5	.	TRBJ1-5	TGTGCCAGCAGTTACACCAAACAGGGAGGAAATCAGCCCCAGCATTTT	CASSYTKQGGNQPQHF